The T cell receptor (beta chain) under discussion was sequenced for a study of T cells expressing NK-cell markers. The CDR3 extends over 16 amino acids. Germline V gene sequence: CDR1 DFQATT, CDR2 SNEGSKA (reference sequence). TCRdb re-called the 5' RACE reads, yielding one record per CDR3 amino acid sequence without DNA. The specimen's table records around 180,000 distinct CDR3 sequences. Sequenced input: blood T cells: a sorted CD56 or NKG2C T cell subset, CD4+ or CD8+ T cells, or bulk PBMC T cells (not recorded which). J is TRBJ2-1 and V is TRBV20-1; the TCRdb call, TRBD1, lacks DNA for checking. The TCR sequence derives from a man aged 18-70 years in good health. The CDR3: CSARDSGQGNYNEQFF.